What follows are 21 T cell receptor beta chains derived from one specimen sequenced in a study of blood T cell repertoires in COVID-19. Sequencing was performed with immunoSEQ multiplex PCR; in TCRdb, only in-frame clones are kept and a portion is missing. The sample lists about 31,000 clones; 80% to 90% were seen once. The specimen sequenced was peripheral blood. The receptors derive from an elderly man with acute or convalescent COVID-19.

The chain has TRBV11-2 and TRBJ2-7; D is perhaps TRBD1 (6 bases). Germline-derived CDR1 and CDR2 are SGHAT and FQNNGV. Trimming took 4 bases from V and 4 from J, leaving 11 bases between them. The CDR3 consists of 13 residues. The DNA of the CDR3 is TGTGCCAGCAGCTCTTCGGACAGATACGAGCAGTACTTC. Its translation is CASSSSDRYEQYF.

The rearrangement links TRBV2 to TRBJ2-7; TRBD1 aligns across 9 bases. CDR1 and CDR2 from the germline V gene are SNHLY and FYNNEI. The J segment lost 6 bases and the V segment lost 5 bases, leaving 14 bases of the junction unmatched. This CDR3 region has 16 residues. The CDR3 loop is CASSYAFRDRDFEQYF. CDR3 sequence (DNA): TGTGCCAGCAGTTATGCTTTTCGGGACAGGGACTTCGAGCAGTACTTC. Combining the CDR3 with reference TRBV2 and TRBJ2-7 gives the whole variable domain EPEVTQTPSHQVTQMGQEVILRCVPISNHLYFYWYRQILGQKVEFLVSFYNNEISEKSEIFDDQFSVERPDGSNFTLKIRSTKLEDSAMYFCASSYAFRDRDFEQYFGPGTRLTVT.

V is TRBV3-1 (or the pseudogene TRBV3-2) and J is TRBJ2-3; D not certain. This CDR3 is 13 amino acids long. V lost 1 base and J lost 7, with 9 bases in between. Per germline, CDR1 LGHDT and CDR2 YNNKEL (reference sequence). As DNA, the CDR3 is TGTGCCAGCAGCCAAGGGGCTCGAAATACGCAGTATTTT. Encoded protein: CASSQGARNTQYF.

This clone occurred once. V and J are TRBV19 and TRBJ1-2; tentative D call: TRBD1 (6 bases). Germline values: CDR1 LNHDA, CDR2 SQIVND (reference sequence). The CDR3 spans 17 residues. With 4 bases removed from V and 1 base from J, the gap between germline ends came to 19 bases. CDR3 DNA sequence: TGTGCCAGTAGTAACCCGGTCCGAACAGGGAGTAACTATGGCTACACCTTC. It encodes CASSNPVRTGSNYGYTF.

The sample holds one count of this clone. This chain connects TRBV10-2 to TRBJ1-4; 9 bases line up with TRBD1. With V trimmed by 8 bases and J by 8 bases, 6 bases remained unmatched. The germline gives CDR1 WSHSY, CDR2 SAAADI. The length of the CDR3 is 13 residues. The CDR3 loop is CASGTGRIEKLFF. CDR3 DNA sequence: TGCGCCAGCGGGACAGGGAGGATAGAAAAACTGTTTTTT.

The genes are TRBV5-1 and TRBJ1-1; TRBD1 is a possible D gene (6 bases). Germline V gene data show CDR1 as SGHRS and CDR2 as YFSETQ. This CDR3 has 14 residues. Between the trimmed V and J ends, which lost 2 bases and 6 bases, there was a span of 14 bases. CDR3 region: CASSLIRDTPEAFF. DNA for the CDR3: TGCGCCAGCAGCTTAATCCGGGACACTCCTGAAGCTTTCTTT.

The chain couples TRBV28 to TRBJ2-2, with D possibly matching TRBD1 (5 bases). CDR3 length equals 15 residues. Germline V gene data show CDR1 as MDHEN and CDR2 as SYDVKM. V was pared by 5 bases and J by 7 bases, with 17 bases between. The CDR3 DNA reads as TGTGCCAGCAGTCTCACGGACGGCAGGGACGGGGAGCTGTTTTTT. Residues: CASSLTDGRDGELFF.

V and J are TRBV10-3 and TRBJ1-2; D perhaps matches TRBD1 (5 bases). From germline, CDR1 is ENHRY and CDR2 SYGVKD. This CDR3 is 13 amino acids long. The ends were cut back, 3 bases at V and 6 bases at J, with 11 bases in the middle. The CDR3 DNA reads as TGTGCCATCAGTGACAGGGATGGGGATGGCTACACCTTC. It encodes CAISDRDGDGYTF.

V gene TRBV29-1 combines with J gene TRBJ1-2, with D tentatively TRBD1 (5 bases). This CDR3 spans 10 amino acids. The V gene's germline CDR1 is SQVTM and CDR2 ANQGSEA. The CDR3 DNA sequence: TGCGGGGCCTACCTCTATGGCTACACCTTC. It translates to CGAYLYGYTF.

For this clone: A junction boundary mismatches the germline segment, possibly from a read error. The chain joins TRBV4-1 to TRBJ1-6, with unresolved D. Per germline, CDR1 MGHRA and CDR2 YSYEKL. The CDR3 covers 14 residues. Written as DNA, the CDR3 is TGCGCCAGCAGCCAAGATCGGGAGGGATTAGCCCGGACCTTT. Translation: CASSQDREGLARTF.

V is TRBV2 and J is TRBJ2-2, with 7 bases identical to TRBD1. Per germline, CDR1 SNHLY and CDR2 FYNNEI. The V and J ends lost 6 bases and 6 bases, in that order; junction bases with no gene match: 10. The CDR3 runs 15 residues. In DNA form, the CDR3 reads TGTGCCAGCAGAGATCGGACAGGCAGCGCCGGGGAGCTGTTTTTT. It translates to CASRDRTGSAGELFF.

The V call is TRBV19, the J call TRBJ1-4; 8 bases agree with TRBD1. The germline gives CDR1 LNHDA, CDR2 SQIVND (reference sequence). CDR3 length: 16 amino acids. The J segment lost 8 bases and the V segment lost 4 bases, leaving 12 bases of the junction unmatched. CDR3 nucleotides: TGTGCCAGTAGTACCCGGACAGGGAACGTGGGCGAAAAACTGTTTTTT. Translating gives CASSTRTGNVGEKLFF.

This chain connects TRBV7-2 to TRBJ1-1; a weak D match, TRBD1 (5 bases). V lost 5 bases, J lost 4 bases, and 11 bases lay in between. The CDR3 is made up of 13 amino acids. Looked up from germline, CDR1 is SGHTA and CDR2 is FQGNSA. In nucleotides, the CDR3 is TGTGCCAGCAGCGCTCAAAGGGGCACTGAAGCTTTCTTT. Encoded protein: CASSAQRGTEAFF.

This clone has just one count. In DNA, the CDR3 is TGTGCCAGCAGTGCATCAGGGCTCAGTGGCTACACCTTC. Its translation is CASSASGLSGYTF. The chain is built from TRBV2 and TRBJ1-2, with D tentatively TRBD1 (5 bases). The CDR3 runs 13 residues. Germline V gene data show CDR1 as SNHLY and CDR2 as FYNNEI. Trimming left V 4 bases short and J 7 bases short, with 13 bases between.

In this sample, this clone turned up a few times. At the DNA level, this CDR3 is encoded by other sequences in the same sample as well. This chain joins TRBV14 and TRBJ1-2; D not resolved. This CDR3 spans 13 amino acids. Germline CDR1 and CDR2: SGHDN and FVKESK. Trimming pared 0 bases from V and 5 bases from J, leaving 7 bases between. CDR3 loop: CASSQDYNYGYTF. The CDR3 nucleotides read TGTGCCAGCAGCCAAGATTACAATTATGGCTACACCTTC.

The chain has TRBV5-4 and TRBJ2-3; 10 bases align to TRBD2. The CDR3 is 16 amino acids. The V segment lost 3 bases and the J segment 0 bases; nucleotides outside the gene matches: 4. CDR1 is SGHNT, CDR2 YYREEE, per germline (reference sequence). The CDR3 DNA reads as TGTGCCAGCAGCTCTAGCGGGGGCCGAAGCACAGATACGCAGTATTTT. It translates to CASSSSGGRSTDTQYF. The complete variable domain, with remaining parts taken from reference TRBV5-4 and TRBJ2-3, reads ETGVTQSPTHLIKTRGQQVTLRCSSQSGHNTVSWYQQALGQGPQFIFQYYREEENGRGNFPPRFSGLQFPNYSSELNVNALELDDSALYLCASSSSGGRSTDTQYFGPGTRLTVL.

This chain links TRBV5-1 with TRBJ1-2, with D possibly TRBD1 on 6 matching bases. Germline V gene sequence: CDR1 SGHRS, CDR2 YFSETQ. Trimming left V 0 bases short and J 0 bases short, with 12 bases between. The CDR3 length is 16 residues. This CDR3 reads CASSLGQAYSNYGYTF. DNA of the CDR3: TGCGCCAGCAGCTTGGGACAGGCCTACTCTAACTATGGCTACACCTTC.

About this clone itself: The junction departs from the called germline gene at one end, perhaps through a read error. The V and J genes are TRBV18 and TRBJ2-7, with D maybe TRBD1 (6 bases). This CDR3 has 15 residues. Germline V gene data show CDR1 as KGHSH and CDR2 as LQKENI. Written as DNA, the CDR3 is TGTGCCAGCTCACCACGTTTCCAACAGGGTGGGATAATAGACTTC. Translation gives CASSPRFQQGGIIDF.

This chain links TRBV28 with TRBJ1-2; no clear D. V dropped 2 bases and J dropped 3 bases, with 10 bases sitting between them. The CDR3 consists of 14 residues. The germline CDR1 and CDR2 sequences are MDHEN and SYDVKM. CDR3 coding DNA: TGTGCCAGCAGTTTAGCCGACAAATACTATGGCTACACCTTC. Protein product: CASSLADKYYGYTF.

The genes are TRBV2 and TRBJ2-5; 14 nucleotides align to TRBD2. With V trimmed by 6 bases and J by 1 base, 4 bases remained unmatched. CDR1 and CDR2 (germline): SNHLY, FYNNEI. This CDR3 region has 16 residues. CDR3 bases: TGTGCCAGCAGCTCCGGACTAGCGGGGGGCCAAGAGACCCAGTACTTC. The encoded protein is CASSSGLAGGQETQYF.

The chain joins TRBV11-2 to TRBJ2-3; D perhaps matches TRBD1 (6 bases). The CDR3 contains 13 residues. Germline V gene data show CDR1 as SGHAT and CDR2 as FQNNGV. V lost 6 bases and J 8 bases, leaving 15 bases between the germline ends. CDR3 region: CASRPDRIATQYF. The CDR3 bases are TGTGCCAGCAGACCGGACAGAATTGCTACGCAGTATTTT.